This T cell receptor beta chain is from a study of response to subunit inactivated influenza vaccine. Whole-study results and caveats: Authors suggested that a seasonal influenza vaccination recruits few new T cells each time.

As to this clonotype: Its matching antigen is unknown.

The CDR3 is made up of 14 amino acids. Trimming cost V 3 bases and J 4 bases, with 12 bases left between them. In TCRdb, the RT-PCR reads were re-called with MiXCR into one record per CDR3 protein. The sample has a few hundred thousand distinct CDR3 sequences, approximately 15% seen once. This sample comprised PBMCs from blood, obtained approximately 12 days after vaccination. V usage is TRBV12-3 or TRBV12-4 and J usage is TRBJ1-1, with D perhaps matching TRBD1 (6 bases). The receptor comes from a man aged 45-65 years who received an inactivated influenza vaccine. The CDR3 DNA follows: TGTGCCAGCAGTTTCGACCAGGGGCGCACTGAAGCTTTCTTT. It encodes CASSFDQGRTEAFF.